This entry lists 10 T cell receptor beta chains sequenced from one sample in a study of neurological immune-mediated disorders. TCRdb fed the 5' RACE reads into MiXCR, producing one record per CDR3 protein. Of 74,000 or so distinct CDR3 sequences in the sample, 9.4% were seen once. The sequenced sample consisted of PBMCs. These receptors came from a man aged 45-65 years in good health.

This clonotype was recorded at least ten times. The chain is built from TRBV7-8 and TRBJ2-3; D is undetermined. This CDR3 region has 13 residues. The germline V gene encodes CDR1 SGHVS and CDR2 FQNEAQ. Trimming took 6 bases from V and 2 from J, leaving 9 bases between them. The chain's CDR3 is CASSRYFTDTQYF. CDR3 sequence (DNA): TGTGCCAGCAGTAGATATTTCACAGATACGCAGTATTTT. Complete variable domain (other parts from reference TRBV7-8 and TRBJ2-3): GAGVSQSPRYKVAKRGQDVALRCDPISGHVSLFWYQQALGQGPEFLTYFQNEAQLDKSGLPSDRFFAERPEGSVSTLKIQRTQQEDSAVYLCASSRYFTDTQYFGPGTRLTVL.

This chain uses TRBV6-1 with TRBJ2-1, with 13 nucleotides matching TRBD2. CDR3 length: 15 residues. V was clipped by 3 bases and J by 9 bases; unmatched bases: 5. Per germline, CDR1 MNHNS and CDR2 SASEGT. CDR3 in amino acids: CASSDGLAGVGEQFF. For the CDR3, the DNA is TGTGCCAGCAGTGACGGACTAGCGGGGGTGGGTGAGCAGTTCTTC.

This clonotype was counted at least ten times. The rearrangement joins TRBV27 to TRBJ2-2, with 11 nucleotides matching TRBD1. Germline lookup yields CDR1 MNHEY and CDR2 SMNVEV (reference sequence). This CDR3 region has 16 residues. V lost 4 bases, J lost 5 bases, and 6 bases stayed unmatched. Here the CDR3 reads CASSWDRGRGTGELFF. CDR3 DNA sequence: TGTGCCAGCAGTTGGGACAGGGGGAGGGGGACCGGGGAGCTGTTTTTT.

The sample holds many counts of this clonotype. The chain couples TRBV3-1 to TRBJ2-7; D gene unclear. V dropped 4 bases and J dropped 0 bases, with 10 bases sitting between them. Germline CDR1 LGHDT, CDR2 YNNKEL (reference sequence). CDR3 length: 14 residues. CDR3 sequence (DNA): TGTGCCAGCAGCCCAAGGTCGAGCTCCTACGAGCAGTACTTC. Its protein product is CASSPRSSSYEQYF.

This clonotype occurred many times. The chain joins TRBV4-2 to TRBJ2-5, with D hard to call. Germline loops: CDR1 LGHNA, CDR2 YNFKEQ. Trimming stripped 0 bases from V and 6 bases from J, with 8 bases between. The CDR3 covers 13 residues. In DNA, the CDR3 is TGTGCCAGCAGCCAAGATTTGGGGAAGACCCAGTACTTC. This codes for CASSQDLGKTQYF.

This clonotype was observed at least ten times. V and J are TRBV30 and TRBJ1-5; D is unclear. In germline, CDR1 is GTSNPN, CDR2 SVGIG (reference sequence). This CDR3 spans 13 amino acids. Trimming took off 5 bases at V and 0 bases at J, with 8 bases between the two ends. This chain's CDR3 is CAWSGDSNQPQHF. The CDR3 DNA reads as TGTGCCTGGTCCGGGGATAGCAATCAGCCCCAGCATTTT.

This clonotype was seen at least ten times. This chain joins TRBV4-1 and TRBJ2-7; 10 positions match TRBD2. In germline, CDR1 is MGHRA, CDR2 YSYEKL. Trimming at V came to 4 bases and at J to 6 bases, leaving 12 bases not matched to a gene. This CDR3 has 16 amino acids. CDR3 amino acids: CASSRGRASGSGEQYF. DNA for the CDR3: TGCGCCAGCAGCCGAGGAAGGGCTAGCGGGAGTGGCGAGCAGTACTTC.

Regarding this clonotype: With a much larger clone just one base away, this may be a read error. J is TRBJ1-1 and V is TRBV3-1; weak D call: TRBD1 (5 bases). Germline V gene data show CDR1 as LGHDT and CDR2 as YNNKEL (reference sequence). Trimming pared 3 bases from V and 4 bases from J, leaving 9 bases between. CDR3 length: 13 residues. As DNA, the CDR3 is TGTGCCAGCAGCCAGGGGCGGTGCACTGAAGCTTTCTTT. Protein: CASSQGRCTEAFF.

This clonotype was observed many times. The chain carries TRBV15 and TRBJ1-5, with D perhaps TRBD1 (5 bases). Trimming stripped 3 bases from V and 4 bases from J, with 19 bases between. This CDR3 is built from 17 residues. Looked up from germline, CDR1 is LNHNV and CDR2 is YYDKDF (reference sequence). CDR3 coding DNA: TGTGCCACCAGCAGCCCAGCTGGGACCGGAAGGAATCAGCCCCAGCATTTT. Translated, it gives CATSSPAGTGRNQPQHF.

Many counts were recorded for this clonotype. The gene calls are TRBV5-5 and TRBJ1-5; no firm D call. Germline V lookup: CDR1 SGHKS, CDR2 YYEKEE (reference sequence). Trimming stripped 1 base from V and 0 bases from J, with 8 bases between. This CDR3 contains 15 residues. The CDR3 protein is CASSLLASSNQPQHF. CDR3 nucleotide sequence: TGTGCCAGCAGCTTGCTTGCGAGTAGCAATCAGCCCCAGCATTTT.